The clone carrying this TCR beta chain has only one observation. Antigen unknown. This sample stems from a study of cytomegalovirus exposure and HLA in healthy donors. General observations from the study: A few chains tied to CMV proved CMV antigen-specific in vitro. Across donors, most TCRs were seen rarely, yet some public ones were widespread. Diagnosis of cytomegalovirus status made by the classifier reportedly showed high specificity and sensitivity.

Generated by immunoSEQ multiplex PCR, the TCRdb table keeps only in-frame clones and is missing some. The profile shows around 200,000 clones, approximately 78% of them singletons. The CDR3 consists of 17 residues. With 0 bases clipped from V and 4 bases from J, the junction kept 8 bases outside the gene matches. CDR1 and CDR2 (germline): SGHRS, YFSETQ. This TCR derives from a woman aged 25 to 45 in good health and CMV-seronegative. The J gene is TRBJ2-7, the V gene TRBV5-1; 12 bases agree with TRBD2. Sequencing input: PBMCs. CDR3 protein: CASSLGGLAGHAYEQYF. CDR3 nucleotides: TGCGCCAGCAGCTTGGGGGGACTAGCGGGTCACGCGTACGAGCAGTACTTC.